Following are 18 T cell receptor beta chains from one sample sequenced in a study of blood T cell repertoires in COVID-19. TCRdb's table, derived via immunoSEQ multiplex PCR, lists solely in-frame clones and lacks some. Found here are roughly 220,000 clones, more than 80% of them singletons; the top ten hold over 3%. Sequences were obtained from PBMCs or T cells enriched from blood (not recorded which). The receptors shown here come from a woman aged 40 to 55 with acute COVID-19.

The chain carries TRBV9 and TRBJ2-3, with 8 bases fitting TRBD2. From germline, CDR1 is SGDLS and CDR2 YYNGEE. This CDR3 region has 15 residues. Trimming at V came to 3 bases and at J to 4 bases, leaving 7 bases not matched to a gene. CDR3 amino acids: CASSAQAGVPDTQYF. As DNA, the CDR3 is TGTGCCAGCAGCGCTCAAGCGGGGGTCCCAGATACGCAGTATTTT.

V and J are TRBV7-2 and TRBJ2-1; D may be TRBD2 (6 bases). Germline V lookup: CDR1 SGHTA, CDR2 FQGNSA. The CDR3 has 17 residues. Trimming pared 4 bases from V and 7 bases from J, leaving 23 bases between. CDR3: CASSSDYRDTLFNEQFF. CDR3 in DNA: TGTGCCAGCAGCTCGGACTATCGTGACACCCTTTTTAATGAGCAGTTCTTC.

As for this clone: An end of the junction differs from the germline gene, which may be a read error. In DNA form, the CDR3 reads TGCAGTGCCGCTGGCCGGGACTTC. As protein: CSAAGRDF. The chain combines TRBV20-1 with TRBJ1-2; D not resolved. Per the germline V gene, CDR1 is DFQATT and CDR2 is SNEGSKA (reference sequence). This CDR3 contains 8 residues.

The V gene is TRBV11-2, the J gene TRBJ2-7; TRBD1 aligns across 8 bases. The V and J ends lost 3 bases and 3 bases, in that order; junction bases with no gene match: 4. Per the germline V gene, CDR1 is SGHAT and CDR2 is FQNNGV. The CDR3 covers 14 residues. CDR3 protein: CASSFGQGLYEQYF. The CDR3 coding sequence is TGTGCCAGCAGCTTCGGACAGGGTCTCTACGAGCAGTACTTC.

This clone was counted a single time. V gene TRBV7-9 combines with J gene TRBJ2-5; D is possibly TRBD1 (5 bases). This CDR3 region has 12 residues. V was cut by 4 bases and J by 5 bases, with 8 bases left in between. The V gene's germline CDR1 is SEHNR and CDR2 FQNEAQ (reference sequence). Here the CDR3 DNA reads TGTGCCAGCAGCTCAGGGTGGGAGACCCAGTACTTC. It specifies CASSSGWETQYF.

The CDR3: CASSQVPGGSSFGNSPLHF. DNA for the CDR3: TGTGCCAGCAGCCAAGTCCCGGGAGGGTCCTCGTTCGGTAATTCACCCCTCCACTTT. The V call is TRBV3-1 (or the pseudogene TRBV3-2), the J call TRBJ1-6; D uncertain. The CDR3 totals 19 residues. The ends were cut back, 1 base at V and 6 bases at J, with 22 bases in the middle. Germline V lookup: CDR1 LGHDT, CDR2 YNNKEL (reference sequence).

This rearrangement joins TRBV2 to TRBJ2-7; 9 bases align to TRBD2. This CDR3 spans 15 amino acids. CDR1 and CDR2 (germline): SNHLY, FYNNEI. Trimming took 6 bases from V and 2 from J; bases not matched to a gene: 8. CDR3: CASRPGTSRPYEQYV. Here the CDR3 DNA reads TGTGCCAGCAGACCCGGGACTAGCAGACCCTACGAGCAGTACGTC.

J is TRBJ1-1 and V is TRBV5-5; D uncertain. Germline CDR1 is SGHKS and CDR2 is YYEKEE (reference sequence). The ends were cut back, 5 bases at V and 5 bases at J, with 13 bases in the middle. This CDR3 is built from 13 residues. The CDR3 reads CASRSGGLTEAFF. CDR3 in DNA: TGTGCCAGCAGATCCGGAGGGTTGACTGAAGCTTTCTTT.

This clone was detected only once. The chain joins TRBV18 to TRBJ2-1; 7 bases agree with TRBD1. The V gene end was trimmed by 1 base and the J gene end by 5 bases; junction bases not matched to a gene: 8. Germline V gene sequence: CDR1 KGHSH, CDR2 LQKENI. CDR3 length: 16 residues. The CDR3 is CASSPRRRDSNNEQFF. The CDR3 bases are TGTGCCAGCTCACCACGGAGACGGGACAGCAACAATGAGCAGTTCTTC.

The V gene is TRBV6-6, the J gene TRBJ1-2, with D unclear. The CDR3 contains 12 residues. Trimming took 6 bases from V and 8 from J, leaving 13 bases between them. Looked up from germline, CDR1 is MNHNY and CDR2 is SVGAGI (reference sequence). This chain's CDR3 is CASSPRGGGYTF. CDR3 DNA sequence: TGTGCCAGCAGCCCCCGGGGTGGGGGCTACACCTTC.

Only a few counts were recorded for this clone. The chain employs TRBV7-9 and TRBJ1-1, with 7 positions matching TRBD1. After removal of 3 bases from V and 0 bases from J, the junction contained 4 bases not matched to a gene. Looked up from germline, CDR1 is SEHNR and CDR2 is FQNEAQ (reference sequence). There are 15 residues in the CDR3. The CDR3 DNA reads TGTGCCAGCAGCTTCTGGGACAGTATGAACACTGAAGCTTTCTTT. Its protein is CASSFWDSMNTEAFF.

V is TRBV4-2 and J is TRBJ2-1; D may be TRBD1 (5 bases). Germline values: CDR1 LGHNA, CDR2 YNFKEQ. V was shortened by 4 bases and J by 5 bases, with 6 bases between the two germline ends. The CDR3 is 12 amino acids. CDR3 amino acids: CASSLGDNEQFF. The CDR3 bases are TGTGCCAGCAGCCTAGGGGACAATGAGCAGTTCTTC.

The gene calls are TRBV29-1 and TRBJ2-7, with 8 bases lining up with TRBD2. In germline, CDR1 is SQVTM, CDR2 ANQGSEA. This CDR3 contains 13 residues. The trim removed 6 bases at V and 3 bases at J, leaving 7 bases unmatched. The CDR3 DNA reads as TGCAGCGTGAGGGCGGGGGGCGGCTACGAGCAGTACTTC. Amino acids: CSVRAGGGYEQYF.

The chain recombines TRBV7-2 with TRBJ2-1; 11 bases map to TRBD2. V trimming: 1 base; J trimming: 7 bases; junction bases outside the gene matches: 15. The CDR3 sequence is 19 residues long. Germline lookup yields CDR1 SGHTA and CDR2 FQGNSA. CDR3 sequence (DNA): TGTGCCAGCAGCTTAGGGCCCCCCTCTAGCGGGGGGTTTTCGAATGAGCAGTTCTTC. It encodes CASSLGPPSSGGFSNEQFF. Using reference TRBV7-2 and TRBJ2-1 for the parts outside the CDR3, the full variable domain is GAGVSQSPSNKVTEKGKDVELRCDPISGHTALYWYRQSLGQGLEFLIYFQGNSAPDKSGLPSDRFSAERTGGSVSTLTIQRTQQEDSAVYLCASSLGPPSSGGFSNEQFFGPGTRLTVL.

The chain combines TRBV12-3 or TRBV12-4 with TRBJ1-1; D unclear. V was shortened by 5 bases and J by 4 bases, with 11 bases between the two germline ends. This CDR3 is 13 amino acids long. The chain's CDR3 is CASSQGLGTEAFF. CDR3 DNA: TGTGCCAGCAGTCAAGGACTGGGCACTGAAGCTTTCTTT.

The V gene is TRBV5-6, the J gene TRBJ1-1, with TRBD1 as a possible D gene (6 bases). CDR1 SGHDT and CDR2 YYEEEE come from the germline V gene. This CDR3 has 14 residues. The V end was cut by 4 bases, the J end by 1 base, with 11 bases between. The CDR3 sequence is CASSPGQRNTEAFF. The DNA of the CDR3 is TGTGCCAGCAGCCCCGGACAGAGGAACACTGAAGCTTTCTTT.

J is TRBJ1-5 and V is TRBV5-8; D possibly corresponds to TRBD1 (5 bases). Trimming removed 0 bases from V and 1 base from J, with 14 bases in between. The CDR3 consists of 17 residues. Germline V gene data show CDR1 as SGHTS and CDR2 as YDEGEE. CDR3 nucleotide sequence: TGTGCCAGCAGCTTGGTTTCGGGGGTTGGAAGCAATCAGCCCCAGCATTTT. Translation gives CASSLVSGVGSNQPQHF.

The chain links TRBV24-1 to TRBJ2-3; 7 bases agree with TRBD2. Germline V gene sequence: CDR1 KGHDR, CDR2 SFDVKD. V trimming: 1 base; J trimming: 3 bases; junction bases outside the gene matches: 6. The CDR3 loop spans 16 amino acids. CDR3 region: CATSDLKFGGTDTQYF. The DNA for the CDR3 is TGTGCCACCAGTGATTTAAAGTTCGGGGGGACAGATACGCAGTATTTT.